Described below is a single T cell receptor (beta chain) sequence and its context. Its target is unknown. Germline assignment: CDR1 SGHDN and CDR2 FVKESK. CDR3 length: 13 amino acids. Trimming left V 1 base short and J 7 bases short, with 10 bases between. Only Caucasian adults living in Nashville, Tennessee made up the donor group. The data are from a study of shared clonotypes between healthy human individuals. Sorted-subset replicate PCR reactions contained 200 ng DNA, corresponding to some 30,000 T cell genomes. Using immunoSEQ multiplex PCR, the repertoire was profiled, and TCRdb retains in-frame clones only, with some absent. This sample has some 1 million clones, with around 74% found just once. General study points: Rarefaction revealed incomplete sorted-subset sequencing despite large depth. Compared with memory subsets, naive subsets generally had larger estimated richness.

Input material: memory CD4+ T cells sorted from blood. This sample's subset: CD45RA-negative fraction. The chain employs TRBV14 and TRBJ2-5; D not certain. This TCR was sampled from a man between 18 and 35 years old in good health. The CDR3 DNA follows: TGTGCCAGCAGCCAAGGCACCCGTTCGACCCAGTACTTC. Translated: CASSQGTRSTQYF. The variable domain in full, completed from reference TRBV14 and TRBJ2-5, reads EAGVTQFPSHSVIEKGQTVTLRCDPISGHDNLYWYRRVMGKEIKFLLHFVKESKQDESGMPNNRFLAERTGGTYSTLKVQPAELEDSGVYFCASSQGTRSTQYFGPGTRLLVL.